The 12 T cell receptor beta chains below were found in one sample sequenced in a study of T-cell reconstitution after alpha-beta-depleted transplantation in children (TCRdb year 2016). Receptor libraries were prepared by PCR. For sequencing, an Illumina HiSeq 2500 was employed. To normalize quantification of the TCRbeta repertoire, the TCR libraries were built with molecular barcoding that relied on unique molecular identifiers. Using fastp at Q25 and MiXCR, TCRdb reprocessed the public reads and kept productive beta chains. Rows are combined by CDR3 protein, so each entry shows the most common genes and DNA. For this sample there are more than 550,000 distinct CDR3 sequences; about 10% appear just once. About 4.2% of the sample comes from the top ten. Here the sequenced sample was PBMCs from the stem cell graft donor, taken from the stem cell graft. Receptors were obtained from a human donor who donated a stem cell graft to a child with acute myeloid leukemia.

At least ten counts were recorded for this clonotype. This chain joins TRBV7-8 and TRBJ2-2, with TRBD2 matching 10 bases. The CDR3 totals 17 residues. The V segment lost 1 base and the J segment 0 bases; nucleotides outside the gene matches: 2. Germline V gene sequence: CDR1 SGHVS, CDR2 FQNEAQ. DNA of the CDR3: TGTGCCAGCAGCTTAGGGACTAGCGGAGCGAACACCGGGGAGCTGTTTTTT. This gives the protein CASSLGTSGANTGELFF.

V gene TRBV6-2 or TRBV6-3 combines with J gene TRBJ1-1, with unresolved D. With 2 bases removed from V and 1 base from J, the gap between germline ends came to 8 bases. Germline CDR1 MNHEY, CDR2 SVGEGT. The CDR3 is 14 residues long. CDR3 nucleotide sequence: TGTGCCAGCAGTTACCGGGCGGCGAACACTGAAGCTTTCTTT. The encoded protein is CASSYRAANTEAFF.

This clonotype was counted a few times. The rearrangement links TRBV29-1 to TRBJ2-4; TRBD2 matches 8 bases. Germline CDR1 SQVTM, CDR2 ANQGSEA. J was trimmed by 3 bases and V by 5 bases; bases with no gene match: 3. The CDR3 loop spans 13 amino acids. The CDR3 reads CSVSGSVKNIQYF. The CDR3 DNA is TGCAGCGTTAGCGGGAGTGTCAAAAACATTCAGTACTTC.

The chain is built from TRBV3-1 and TRBJ2-7, with D tentatively TRBD1 or TRBD2 (5 bases each). The CDR3 runs 15 residues. CDR1 is LGHDT and CDR2 is YNNKEL in the germline V gene (reference sequence). The germline V and J ends were trimmed by 5 bases and 1 base, with 15 bases remaining between them. The CDR3 region has the DNA TGTGCCAGCAGCTCCGGGACCATTAGTTCCTACGAGCAGTACTTC. Translating gives CASSSGTISSYEQYF.

A few counts support this clonotype. This chain links TRBV28 with TRBJ2-7, with TRBD2 as a possible D gene (5 bases). From germline, CDR1 is MDHEN and CDR2 SYDVKM. V was clipped by 7 bases and J by 7 bases, with 17 bases between them. CDR3 length equals 13 residues. CDR3 region: CASTYSGTGEQYF. CDR3 coding DNA: TGTGCCAGCACATATTCCGGAACGGGGGAGCAGTACTTC.

The table lists this clonotype with a few counts. The gene calls are TRBV12-3 or TRBV12-4 and TRBJ1-3; TRBD1 is a possible D gene (5 bases). The CDR3 has 14 residues. Trimming cost V 5 bases and J 2 bases, with 10 bases left between them. CDR3 DNA: TGTGCCAGCAGTAGAGAAGGGGCTGGAAACACCATATATTTT. It is translated as CASSREGAGNTIYF.

This clonotype was recorded a few times. The chain recombines TRBV9 with TRBJ1-2, with D uncertain. This CDR3 contains 18 residues. V was clipped by 3 bases and J by 1 base, with 22 bases between them. Germline-derived CDR1 and CDR2 are SGDLS and YYNGEE. This chain's CDR3 is CASSGNQRGLGSNYGYTF. CDR3 nucleotides: TGTGCCAGCAGCGGTAACCAGCGAGGTCTAGGAAGTAACTATGGCTACACCTTC.

There are a few counts of this clonotype. The chain couples TRBV5-1 to TRBJ2-7, with TRBD2 identical over 7 bases. V trimming: 4 bases; J trimming: 1 base; junction bases outside the gene matches: 8. This CDR3 region has 15 residues. Germline CDR1 is SGHRS and CDR2 is YFSETQ. The CDR3 loop reads CASSPSTGGSYEQYF. The CDR3 DNA follows: TGCGCCAGCAGCCCGTCGACGGGAGGTTCCTACGAGCAGTACTTC.

The gene calls are TRBV18 and TRBJ1-4; 9 nucleotides match TRBD1. J gave up 7 bases and V 3 bases, and 9 bases lay outside the gene matches. Germline-derived CDR1 and CDR2 are KGHSH and LQKENI. The CDR3 runs 16 residues. As DNA, the CDR3 is TGTGCCAGCTCACCGCCGATAGGGACAGGGATTGAAAAACTGTTTTTT. Encoded protein: CASSPPIGTGIEKLFF.

Ten or more counts support this clonotype. The V and J genes are TRBV20-1 and TRBJ2-1; D ambiguous. Trimming removed 4 bases at V and 8 bases at J, with 12 bases between. Germline CDR1 and CDR2: DFQATT and SNEGSKA (reference sequence). This CDR3 is 12 amino acids long. In DNA form, the CDR3 reads TGCAGTGCTATAAAGGAAAGTTATGAGCAGTTCTTC. Its translation is CSAIKESYEQFF.

The sample holds a few counts of this clonotype. V gene TRBV24-1 combines with J gene TRBJ2-5; TRBD1 matches 7 bases. Looked up from germline, CDR1 is KGHDR and CDR2 is SFDVKD. The CDR3 has 15 amino acids. Unmatched junction bases numbered 4, after V lost 3 bases and J lost 1 base. CDR3 loop: CATSDGTDFQETQYF. CDR3 sequence (DNA): TGTGCCACCAGTGATGGGACAGACTTCCAAGAGACCCAGTACTTC.

This clonotype was observed a handful of times. The CDR3 nucleotides read TGTGCCAGCAGTGCCCCGGGTGCAAGCAATCAGCCCCAGCATTTT. This gives the protein CASSAPGASNQPQHF. The J gene is TRBJ1-5, the V gene TRBV6-2 or TRBV6-3; D is unresolved. Germline V gene sequence: CDR1 MNHEY, CDR2 SVGEGT. Between the trimmed V and J ends, which lost 5 bases and 1 base, there was a span of 12 bases. The CDR3 contains 15 residues.